These T cell receptor beta chains were read from a single sample in a study of human T cells and chemical hapten exposure. TCRdb re-derived calls from the RACE reads in MiXCR, one entry per CDR3 protein. The profile covers tens of thousands of distinct CDR3 sequences, with around 10% appearing a single time and roughly 2.3% taken by the ten largest. Specimen: whole blood, collected in connection with sensitization to the hapten diphenylcyclopropenone (DPC). Source of these receptors: a man aged 35-49 years with alopecia areata. Some clones in this sample may be carry-over from other donors' samples. Each CDR3 is given with its conserved first and last residue.

j_gene: TRBJ2-2; v_gene: TRBV9; CDR3aa: CASSVGLAGITGELFF
j_gene: TRBJ1-5; v_gene: TRBV27; CDR3aa: CASSLSHQPQHF
j_gene: TRBJ2-5; v_gene: TRBV13; CDR3aa: CASSPSGVQETQYF
j_gene: TRBJ2-1; v_gene: TRBV13; CDR3aa: CASSLESRLAGGSSYNEQFF
j_gene: TRBJ1-1; v_gene: TRBV7-2; CDR3aa: CASSDHGQGSNTEAFF
j_gene: TRBJ1-5; v_gene: TRBV2; CDR3aa: CASSGLYGNQPQHF
j_gene: TRBJ2-7; v_gene: TRBV5-6; CDR3aa: CASSTRLAGAWVEQYF
j_gene: TRBJ2-7; v_gene: TRBV6-6; CDR3aa: CASSSSGAGVRGEQYF
j_gene: TRBJ2-4; v_gene: TRBV5-4; CDR3aa: CASSLVAGEGNIQYF
j_gene: TRBJ1-6; v_gene: TRBV12-3/TRBV12-4; CDR3aa: CASSLMTGGSPLHF
j_gene: TRBJ2-3; v_gene: TRBV6-2/TRBV6-3; CDR3aa: CASRRDRTGTDTQYF
j_gene: TRBJ1-5; v_gene: TRBV7-2; CDR3aa: CASSLGANQPQHF
j_gene: TRBJ2-6; v_gene: TRBV7-6; CDR3aa: CASSLAGGSSGANVLTF
j_gene: TRBJ2-1; v_gene: TRBV12-3/TRBV12-4; CDR3aa: CASSLRTSGEQFF
j_gene: TRBJ1-4; v_gene: TRBV30; CDR3aa: CAWSIGTGDEKLFF
j_gene: TRBJ2-5; v_gene: TRBV20-1; CDR3aa: CSAPTALETQYF
j_gene: TRBJ1-1; v_gene: TRBV29-1; CDR3aa: CSVVARVTEAFF
j_gene: TRBJ2-2; v_gene: TRBV10-3; CDR3aa: CAISESSDTGELFF
j_gene: TRBJ1-5; v_gene: TRBV5-1; CDR3aa: CASSLDGFTGGEQPQHF
j_gene: TRBJ2-7; v_gene: TRBV14; CDR3aa: CASSLRLAGWLGPYEQYF
j_gene: TRBJ1-2; v_gene: TRBV6-2/TRBV6-3; CDR3aa: CASSYDSFNYGYTF
j_gene: TRBJ2-5; v_gene: TRBV19; CDR3aa: CASWGAGQETQYF
j_gene: TRBJ2-3; v_gene: TRBV11-3; CDR3aa: CASSLLAASTDTQYF
j_gene: TRBJ2-1; v_gene: TRBV10-3; CDR3aa: CAISVPVGAGEQNEQFF
j_gene: TRBJ1-6; v_gene: TRBV7-8; CDR3aa: CASSPRTGTELHF
j_gene: TRBJ1-2; v_gene: TRBV7-9; CDR3aa: CASSFADRSQTF
j_gene: TRBJ2-3; v_gene: TRBV5-1; CDR3aa: CASSLTTGLWEQYF
j_gene: TRBJ1-5; v_gene: TRBV6-1; CDR3aa: CASAYEGGMGQPQHF
j_gene: TRBJ2-1; v_gene: TRBV6-4; CDR3aa: CASSDSASGSDEQFF
j_gene: TRBJ2-7; v_gene: TRBV24-1; CDR3aa: CATSEASGVSEQYF
j_gene: TRBJ2-1; v_gene: TRBV24-1; CDR3aa: CATSDLPTSGRKFF
j_gene: TRBJ1-1; v_gene: TRBV13; CDR3aa: CASSSLGGRAEAFF
j_gene: TRBJ1-1; v_gene: TRBV7-2; CDR3aa: CASSLGGGAVSDPEAFF
j_gene: TRBJ1-1; v_gene: TRBV7-3; CDR3aa: CASSLEGNTEAFF
j_gene: TRBJ2-5; v_gene: TRBV4-3; CDR3aa: CASSQERFQETQYF
j_gene: TRBJ2-3; v_gene: TRBV5-4; CDR3aa: CASHGTDTQYF
j_gene: TRBJ1-1; v_gene: TRBV9; CDR3aa: CASSVQMNTEAFF
j_gene: TRBJ1-4; v_gene: TRBV15; CDR3aa: CATSIQARLHEKLFF
j_gene: TRBJ2-3; v_gene: TRBV15; CDR3aa: CATSRVKEDTQYF
j_gene: TRBJ1-4; v_gene: TRBV7-2; CDR3aa: CASSPPTREKLFF
j_gene: TRBJ2-2; v_gene: TRBV5-6; CDR3aa: CASSRGLITGELFF
j_gene: TRBJ2-6; v_gene: TRBV29-1; CDR3aa: CSVEGATGGKGSGANVLTF
j_gene: TRBJ2-3; v_gene: TRBV28; CDR3aa: CASSHEFLGRFTDTQYF
j_gene: TRBJ2-7; v_gene: TRBV29-1; CDR3aa: CSVIGTQGGEQYF
j_gene: TRBJ2-1; v_gene: TRBV11-1; CDR3aa: CASSGGQGLAGARVEFF
j_gene: TRBJ1-2; v_gene: TRBV14; CDR3aa: CASSLGQNYGYTF